What follows is one TCR beta chain and its context. The antigen it recognizes is unknown. No much larger clone is present one base from it, and per-base qualities are unavailable. The data stem from a study of CD8 T cells in Susac syndrome (dated by TCRdb to between 2018 and 2020). About the investigation overall: Of the Susac syndrome patients who were sequenced, over five had clinically active disease and roughly eight were in clinical remission. Whether CD8+ T cell activation and differentiation in Susac syndrome was antigen driven was tested using repertoire sequencing. At blood withdrawal, Susac syndrome patients were either therapy-naive, taking corticosteroids (in some cases with IVIg as well), or taking IVIg alone. The paper's findings and limits, for the study overall: The study acknowledged that relatively few individuals were included in the TCR sequencing and HLA analysis. The CD4+ T cell repertoire of patients with Susac syndrome showed no detectable clonal expansion.

From the germline V gene (reference sequence), CDR1 is GTSNPN and CDR2 is SVGIG. Taken from cysteine to phenylalanine, the CDR3 has 15 residues. The CDR3 DNA has 45 bases and is translated from base 1. The V end loses 4 bases and the J end loses 1 base, and a stretch of 16 bases separates them. RNA was extracted using the RNeasy kit, and about 0.5 to 1 ug of the RNA was reverse transcribed with random hexamers. The immunoSEQ multiplex PCR assay, which covers 54 Vbeta and 13 Jbeta segments, was used to amplify TCR beta CDR3 regions. PCR amplification bias was corrected using a synthetic template baseline for primer optimization and computational correction. In the paper's pipeline: Reads were annotated to V, D and J genes according to IMGT and were analyzed with immunoSEQ Analyzer, with only productive sequences retained. Clonality was calculated as one minus the Shannon entropy normalized by log2 of the number of productive unique sequences. Public and private clones were assessed among the 100 most prevalent clones of each patient and control. Clones were defined as Susac-specific if absent from the healthy and MS cohorts, from approximately 1,100 published viral clones and from other ImmuneACCESS disease sequences. TCRdb trimmed the raw reads at Q25, called clones with MiXCR and kept productive beta chains. Each CDR3 protein gets just one entry, which takes the most common genes and DNA from the rows behind it. The V and J calls reflect TCRdb's pipeline rather than the authors' work. This sample is represented by 150,000 to 200,000 distinct CDR3 sequences; roughly 94% of them were singletons. 0.12% of the sample comes from the top ten.

Peripheral blood CD8+ and CD4+ T cells from healthy donors, Susac syndrome patients and multiple sclerosis patients were profiled by high-throughput TCR beta sequencing. Recently defined diagnostic criteria for definite or probable disease were met by the Susac syndrome patients. Bulk CD8+ and CD4+ T cells were purified by magnetic negative isolation, while CD8+ TEMRA cells were enriched using FACS. Blood was collected in EDTA tubes and processed within 24 hours, with PBMCs isolated through density gradient centrifugation. PBMCs destined for TCR sequencing were cryopreserved in liquid nitrogen and later thawed in a 37 °C water bath. A purity of at least 90% was achieved for sorted or isolated CD4+, CD8+ and CD8+ TEMRA cells.

The chain joins TRBV30 to TRBJ2-5, with a weak D call of TRBD2 (6 bases match). The TCR sequence derives from a human donor with Susac syndrome. Specimen: CD4+ T cells from PBMCs. The DNA sequence is as follows: TGTGCCTGGAATACCGGGACTGGAAGCCAAGAGACCCAGTACTTC. It encodes CAWNTGTGSQETQYF.